These 3 T cell receptor beta chains share one sample of origin, sequenced in a study of OX40 agonist ivuxolimab in advanced cancers. Sequenced by immunoSEQ multiplex PCR; TCRdb stores in-frame clones only, minus some. The profile shows approximately 96,000 clones, about nine tenths of them singletons. Sequences were derived from CD4+ or CD8+ T cells sorted from blood, sampled in a trial of the OX40 agonist ivuxolimab. Every receptor here comes from an adult with an advanced solid tumor such as melanoma, head and neck, liver or kidney cancer.

The chain has TRBV28 and TRBJ1-2; the D gene is possibly TRBD1 (5 bases). This CDR3 comprises 15 residues. Between the trimmed V and J ends, which lost 6 bases and 6 bases, there was a span of 20 bases. The germline gives CDR1 MDHEN, CDR2 SYDVKM. The chain's CDR3 is CASSPPATALNGYTF. The CDR3 coding sequence is TGTGCCAGCAGCCCACCCGCGACAGCCCTGAATGGCTACACCTTC.

The J gene is TRBJ1-4, the V gene TRBV10-3; 8 nucleotides match TRBD1. V shed 10 bases and J 15 bases; nucleotides not matched to a gene: 13. Germline CDR1 and CDR2: ENHRY and SYGVKD. This CDR3 is 12 amino acids long. In DNA, the CDR3 is TGTGCCACCCGACCCGGACAGGGTAGGGTGTTTTTT. Amino acid sequence: CATRPGQGRVFF.

The chain employs TRBV19 and TRBJ1-5; D possibly corresponds to TRBD1 (6 bases). V was pared by 9 bases and J by 1 base, with 16 bases between. The CDR3 is made up of 15 amino acids. The germline gives CDR1 LNHDA, CDR2 SQIVND (reference sequence). This CDR3 reads CASTPGRGSNQPQHF. In DNA form, the CDR3 reads TGTGCCAGCACTCCCGGGAGGGGGAGCAATCAGCCCCAGCATTTT.